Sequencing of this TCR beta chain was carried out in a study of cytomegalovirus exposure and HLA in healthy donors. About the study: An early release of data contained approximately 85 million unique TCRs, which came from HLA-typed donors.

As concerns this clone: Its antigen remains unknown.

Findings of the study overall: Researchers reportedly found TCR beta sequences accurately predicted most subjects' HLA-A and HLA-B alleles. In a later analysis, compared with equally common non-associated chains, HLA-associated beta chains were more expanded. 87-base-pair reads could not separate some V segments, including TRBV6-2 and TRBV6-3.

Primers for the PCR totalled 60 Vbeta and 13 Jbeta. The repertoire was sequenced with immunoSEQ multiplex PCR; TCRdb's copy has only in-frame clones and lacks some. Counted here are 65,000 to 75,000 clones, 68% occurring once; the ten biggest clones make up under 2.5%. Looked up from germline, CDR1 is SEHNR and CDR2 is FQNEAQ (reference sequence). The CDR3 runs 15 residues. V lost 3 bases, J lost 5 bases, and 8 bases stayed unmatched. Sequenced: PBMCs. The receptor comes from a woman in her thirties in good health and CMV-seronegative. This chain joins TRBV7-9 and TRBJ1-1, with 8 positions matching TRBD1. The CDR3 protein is CASSLVDREGTEAFF. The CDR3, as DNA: TGTGCCAGCAGCTTGGTGGACAGGGAGGGGACTGAAGCTTTCTTT.